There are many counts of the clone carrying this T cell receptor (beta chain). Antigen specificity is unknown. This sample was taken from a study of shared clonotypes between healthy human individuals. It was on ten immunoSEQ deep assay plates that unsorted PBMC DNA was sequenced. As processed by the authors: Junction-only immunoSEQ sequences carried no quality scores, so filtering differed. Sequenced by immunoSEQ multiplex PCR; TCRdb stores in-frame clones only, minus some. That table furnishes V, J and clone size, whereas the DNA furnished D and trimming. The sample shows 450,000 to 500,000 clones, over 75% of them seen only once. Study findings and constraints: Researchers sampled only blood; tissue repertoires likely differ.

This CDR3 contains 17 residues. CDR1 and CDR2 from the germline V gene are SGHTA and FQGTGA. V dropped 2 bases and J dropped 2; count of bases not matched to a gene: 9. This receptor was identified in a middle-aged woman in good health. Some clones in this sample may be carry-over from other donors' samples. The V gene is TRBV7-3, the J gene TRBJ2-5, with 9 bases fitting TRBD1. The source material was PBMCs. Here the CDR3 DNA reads TGTGCCAGCAGCTTACGCGGACAGGGGTGGGAGCAAGAGACCCAGTACTTC. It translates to CASSLRGQGWEQETQYF.